This T cell receptor beta chain came from a study of blood T cells in healthy people across ages. It was with a sample-barcoded 5' primer and a J-beta primer mix that a second PCR of roughly 7 to 12 cycles was run. TCRdb re-derived calls from the 5' RACE reads in MiXCR, one entry per CDR3 protein. This sample carries 1.5 million or so distinct CDR3 sequences, under 55% of them seen once, and the ten largest clones take 4%. The table lists this clonotype with a count of one. Input material: blood. The sequence was obtained from a woman between 18 and 30 years old in good health.

Written as DNA, the CDR3 is TGTGCCAGCAGCTTGCCAGGACCCGGGACTAGCGGCTACGAGCAGTACTTC. As protein: CASSLPGPGTSGYEQYF. The chain recombines TRBV5-6 with TRBJ2-7; 11 bases fit TRBD2. The junction had 9 bases not matched to a gene; V was cut back by 1 base and J by 3 bases. The CDR3 contains 17 residues. Germline assignment: CDR1 SGHDT and CDR2 YYEEEE.